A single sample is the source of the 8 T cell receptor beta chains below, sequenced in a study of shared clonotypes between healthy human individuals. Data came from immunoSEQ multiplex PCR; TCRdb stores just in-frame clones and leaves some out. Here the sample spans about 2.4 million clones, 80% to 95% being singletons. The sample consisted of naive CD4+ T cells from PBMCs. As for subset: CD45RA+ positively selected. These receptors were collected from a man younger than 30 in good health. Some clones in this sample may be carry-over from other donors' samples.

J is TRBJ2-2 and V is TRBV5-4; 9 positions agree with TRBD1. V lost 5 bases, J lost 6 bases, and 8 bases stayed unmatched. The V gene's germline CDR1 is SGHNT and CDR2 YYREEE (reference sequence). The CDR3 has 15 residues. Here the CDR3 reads CASSFGRQGAGELFF. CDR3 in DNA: TGTGCCAGCAGTTTCGGACGACAGGGGGCCGGGGAGCTGTTTTTT.

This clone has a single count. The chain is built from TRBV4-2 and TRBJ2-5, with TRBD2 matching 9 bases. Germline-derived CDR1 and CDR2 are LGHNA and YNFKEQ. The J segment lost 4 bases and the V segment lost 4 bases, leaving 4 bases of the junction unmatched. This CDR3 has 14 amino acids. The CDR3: CASSPREGRETQYF. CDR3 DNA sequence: TGTGCCAGCAGCCCGCGGGAGGGCCGAGAGACCCAGTACTTC.

This CDR3 is CASSERQGAPYEQYF. DNA for the CDR3: TGCGCCAGCAGTGAGAGGCAGGGGGCTCCCTACGAGCAGTACTTC. This rearrangement joins TRBV10-2 to TRBJ2-5; 8 bases fit TRBD1. The J call may be wrong; the DNA end is better matched by TRBJ2-7. This CDR3 region has 15 residues. In germline, CDR1 is WSHSY, CDR2 SAAADI.

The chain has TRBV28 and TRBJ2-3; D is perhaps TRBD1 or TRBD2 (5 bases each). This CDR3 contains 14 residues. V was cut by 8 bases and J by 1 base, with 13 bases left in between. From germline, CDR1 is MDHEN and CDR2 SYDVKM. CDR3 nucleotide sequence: TGTGCCAGCGGGATCCCGGGGCGCACAGATACGCAGTATTTT. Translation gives CASGIPGRTDTQYF.

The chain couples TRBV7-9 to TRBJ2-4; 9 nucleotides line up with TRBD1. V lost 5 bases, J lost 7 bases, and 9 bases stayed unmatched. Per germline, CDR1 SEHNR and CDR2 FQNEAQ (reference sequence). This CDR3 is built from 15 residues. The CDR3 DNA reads TGTGCCAGCAGCCCAAGCGGTGGGACAGGGAACATTCAGTACTTC. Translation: CASSPSGGTGNIQYF.

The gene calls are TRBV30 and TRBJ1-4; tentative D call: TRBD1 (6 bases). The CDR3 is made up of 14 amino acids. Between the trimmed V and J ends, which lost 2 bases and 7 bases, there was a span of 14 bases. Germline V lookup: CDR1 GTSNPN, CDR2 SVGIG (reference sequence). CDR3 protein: CAWSRMGAGEKLFF. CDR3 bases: TGTGCCTGGAGTAGGATGGGGGCCGGTGAAAAACTGTTTTTT.

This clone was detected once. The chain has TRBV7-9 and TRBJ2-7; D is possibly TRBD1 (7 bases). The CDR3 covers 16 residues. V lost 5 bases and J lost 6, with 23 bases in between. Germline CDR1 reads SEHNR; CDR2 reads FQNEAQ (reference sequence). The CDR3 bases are TGTGCCAGCAGCCCTAGTCCGTTCAGGGGGGATCCCGAGCAGTACTTC. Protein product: CASSPSPFRGDPEQYF. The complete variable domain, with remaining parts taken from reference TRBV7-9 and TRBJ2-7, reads DTGVSQNPRHKITKRGQNVTFRCDPISEHNRLYWYRQTLGQGPEFLTYFQNEAQLEKSRLLSDRFSAERPKGSFSTLEIQRTEQGDSAMYLCASSPSPFRGDPEQYFGPGTRLTVT.

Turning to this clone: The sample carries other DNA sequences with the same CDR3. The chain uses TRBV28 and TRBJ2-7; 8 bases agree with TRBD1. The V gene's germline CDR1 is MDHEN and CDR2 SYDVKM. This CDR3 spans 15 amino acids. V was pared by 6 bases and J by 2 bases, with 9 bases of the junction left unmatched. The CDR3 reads CASSPPGTGAYEQYF. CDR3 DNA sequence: TGTGCCAGCAGCCCCCCCGGGACAGGCGCCTACGAGCAGTACTTC.